Listed below are T cell receptor beta chains from one sample, sequenced in a study of T cells after yellow fever vaccination. Via MiXCR, TCRdb re-called the 5' RACE reads, giving one row per CDR3 protein. The sample lists hundreds of thousands of distinct CDR3 sequences; around an eighth were seen once. Sample: PBMCs, taken on the day of the yellow fever booster vaccination. The receptors stem from a man aged 30 to 45 who received the YFV17D yellow fever vaccine. Each CDR3 is given with its conserved first and last residue. The order of the fields is J gene, V gene, D gene, clone size, CDR3 DNA, CDR3 protein. A D gene is named only where the DNA matches it firmly. Only some rows state a clone size, as once, few, many or a class for expanded clones.

TRBJ2-7,TRBV19,-,few,TGTGCCAGTAGTAGAGATCGCTACGAGCAGTACTTC,CASSRDRYEQYF
TRBJ2-5,TRBV5-1,-,few,TGCGCCAGCAGCACGGGTAGGGGACAAGAGACCCAGTACTTC,CASSTGRGQETQYF
TRBJ2-1,TRBV15,TRBD2,-,TGTGCCACCAGCAGAGATCCGGCGGGAGGCAATGAGCAGTTCTTC,CATSRDPAGGNEQFF
TRBJ2-7,TRBV18,-,few,TGTGCCAGCTCTACGGGAGTGGGCTCCTACGAGCAGTACTTC,CASSTGVGSYEQYF
TRBJ2-7,TRBV5-4,-,-,TGTGCCAGCAGCTTTGGCCAGGGGGGCCAATCTTACGAGCAGTACTTC,CASSFGQGGQSYEQYF
TRBJ2-7,TRBV5-1,TRBD1,-,TGCGCCAGCAGCTTGGCCGGGACAGTCAACGAGCAGTACTTC,CASSLAGTVNEQYF
TRBJ2-5,TRBV5-6,-,many,TGTGCCAGCAGCTTAGCCAGCCAAGAGACCCAGTACTTC,CASSLASQETQYF
TRBJ1-6,TRBV19,-,-,TGTGCCAGTAGTCCAGGAGGGGAGAATTCACCCCTCCACTTT,CASSPGGENSPLHF
TRBJ1-1,TRBV5-1,-,few,TGCGCCAGCAGCGAGGAGGGAGGCAATAGGGCAAAAGCTTTCTTT,CASSEEGGNRAKAFF
TRBJ2-3,TRBV24-1,-,-,TGTGCCACCAGTGATTTCGGCCAGAATACGCAGTATTTT,CATSDFGQNTQYF
TRBJ1-1,TRBV12-3/TRBV12-4,TRBD1,few,TGTGCCAGCAGGCCTCAGGGGGGGGGGGCTTTCTTT,CASRPQGGGAFF
TRBJ1-4,TRBV12-3/TRBV12-4,-,-,TGTGCCAGCAGCCCGCGGGGGGGAAAACTGTTTTTT,CASSPRGGKLFF
TRBJ1-3,TRBV6-1,-,few,TGTGCCAGCAGTGAACAGGTGGCTGGAAACACCATATATTTT,CASSEQVAGNTIYF
TRBJ2-6,TRBV4-3,TRBD2,few,TGCGCCAGCAGCCAAGCCGGCGGGAGACGGGCCAACGTCCTGACTTTC,CASSQAGGRRANVLTF
TRBJ2-7,TRBV29-1,-,-,TGCAGCGTCGCCCCAGTGGAGGCCTACGAGCAGTACTTC,CSVAPVEAYEQYF
TRBJ1-4,TRBV12-3/TRBV12-4,-,-,TGTGCCAGCAGGGGGAATAGGGCGGGTCGTGAAAAACTGTTTTTT,CASRGNRAGREKLFF
TRBJ2-3,TRBV11-2,-,-,TGTGCCAGCAGCTCCACGACGGGAACGGCCAAAACTACTACAGATACGCAGTATTTT,CASSSTTGTAKTTTDTQYF
TRBJ2-7,TRBV4-3,-,-,TGCGCCAGCAGCCAAGATGGGGACTCCTACGAGCAGTACTTC,CASSQDGDSYEQYF
TRBJ2-7,TRBV6-2/TRBV6-3,-,-,TGTGCCAGCAAAGACAGTGGGGTTTTCTCCTACGAGCAGTACTTC,CASKDSGVFSYEQYF
TRBJ1-5,TRBV5-6,-,-,TGTGCCAGCAGCTTGGATGGTATTAATCAGCCCCAGCATTTT,CASSLDGINQPQHF
TRBJ2-5,TRBV7-2,TRBD2,-,TGTGCCAGCAGCTTAGAGACCGGGACTAGCCCTTTATTC,CASSLETGTSPLF
TRBJ2-7,TRBV6-5,-,few,TGTGCCAGCAGTTACGCGCCGGGAACCTACGAGCAGTACTTC,CASSYAPGTYEQYF
TRBJ2-1,TRBV20-1,TRBD2,few,TGCAGTGCTAGAGATCCTGGCGGGAGGGCCTCCTACAATGAGCAGTTCTTC,CSARDPGGRASYNEQFF
TRBJ1-2,TRBV6-1,-,many,TGTGCCAGCAGAATCTCAGGGTCCTATGGCTACACCTTC,CASRISGSYGYTF
TRBJ2-1,TRBV20-1,TRBD2,-,TGCAGTGCTAGAGATAGAACTAGCGGGAGTCGCTACAATGAGCAGTTCTTC,CSARDRTSGSRYNEQFF
TRBJ2-1,TRBV25-1,TRBD2,-,TGTGCCAGCAGTCCGGAAGGACTAGCGGCGAACTACAATGAGCAGTTCTTC,CASSPEGLAANYNEQFF
TRBJ1-4,TRBV6-1,TRBD1,-,TGTGCCAGCAGTGAATTAGGGGGCTCGAATGAAAAACTGTTTTTT,CASSELGGSNEKLFF
TRBJ2-7,TRBV5-1,-,-,TGCGCCAGCAGCTTGGCCGAACACTACGAGCAGTACTTC,CASSLAEHYEQYF
TRBJ2-1,TRBV29-1,TRBD2,few,TGCAGCGGACTCCCTAGCGGGAGTTCCGATGAGCAGTTCTTC,CSGLPSGSSDEQFF
TRBJ2-7,TRBV7-9,TRBD1,-,TGTGCCAGCAGCTTAGGTCAGGGGGTCGCCTACGAGCAGTACTTC,CASSLGQGVAYEQYF
TRBJ2-7,TRBV29-1,-,few,TGCAGCGTTATGGGGGACAATGGGGAGCAGTACTTC,CSVMGDNGEQYF
TRBJ2-7,TRBV6-6,TRBD1,-,TGTGCCAGCAACCCGGACAGGGCGGTCGAGCAGTACTTC,CASNPDRAVEQYF
TRBJ2-4,TRBV3-1,-,many,TGTGCCAGCAGCCAAGTTCCGGGAAGGGTAGAGGAATACATTCAGTACTTC,CASSQVPGRVEEYIQYF
TRBJ2-5,TRBV24-1,-,few,TGTGCCACCAGTGAACGCCCAAAAGAGACCCAGTACTTC,CATSERPKETQYF
TRBJ1-3,TRBV20-1,-,-,TGCAGTGCTAGTTTGGGGGGGAACACCATATATTTT,CSASLGGNTIYF
TRBJ2-3,TRBV29-1,TRBD1,few,TGCAGCATAAGACAGGGTGGGACAGATACGCAGTATTTT,CSIRQGGTDTQYF
TRBJ2-7,TRBV18,-,few,TGTGCCAGCTCACCCGTCCATTACGAGCAGTACTTC,CASSPVHYEQYF
TRBJ2-7,TRBV10-2,-,many,TGCGCCAGCAGTGAGGGGGGGCCCGGTCCCTACGAGCAGTACTTC,CASSEGGPGPYEQYF
TRBJ1-4,TRBV12-3/TRBV12-4,-,few,TGTGCCAGCAACAGAGAGAATAGCGAAAAACTGTTTTTT,CASNRENSEKLFF
TRBJ1-2,TRBV7-2,-,-,TGTGCCAGCAGCCCCCGTGGCAACTATGGCTACACCTTC,CASSPRGNYGYTF
TRBJ2-2,TRBV12-3/TRBV12-4,-,-,TGTGCCAGCAGACCAATCGGTACCGGGGAGCTGTTTTTT,CASRPIGTGELFF
TRBJ2-7,TRBV29-1,-,-,TGCAGCGTTCAATTACAGGGAATCCTTGACGAGCAGTACTTC,CSVQLQGILDEQYF
TRBJ2-2,TRBV5-1,TRBD1,-,TGCGCCAGCAGCAACGGACAGGGGGTTACCGGGGAGCTGTTTTTT,CASSNGQGVTGELFF
TRBJ2-1,TRBV12-3/TRBV12-4,-,-,TGTGCCAGCAGTTTAGGTCGGGGCCAGCGCCTTGAGCAGTTCTTC,CASSLGRGQRLEQFF
TRBJ2-7,TRBV4-3,-,-,TGCGCCAGCAGCCAAGCCCGCCCGACCTTGGTGCCCTACGAGCAGTACTTC,CASSQARPTLVPYEQYF